Listed below are T cell receptor beta chains from one sample, sequenced in a study of identical twins. MiXCR, run by TCRdb on the 5' RACE reads, gives a single entry per CDR3 protein. The sample shows 1.5 million to 2 million distinct CDR3 sequences, more than 30% of them seen only once. Sequenced: cord blood. Every receptor here comes from a newborn girl in good health. CDR3s include the opening cysteine and the closing phenylalanine or tryptophan. Fields, in order: D gene, J gene, V gene, clone size, CDR3 protein, CDR3 DNA. D genes are given only for firm matches. Rows may omit the clone size; those that give it use once, few, many or a size class.

>-|TRBJ2-5|TRBV11-1|few
CASSYRSSGETQYF
TGTGCCAGCAGCTACCGGTCCAGCGGGGAGACCCAGTACTTC
>TRBD2|TRBJ2-5|TRBV28|few
CASSPGGTSGIKKETQYF
TGTGCCAGCAGTCCAGGGGGGACTAGCGGGATAAAGAAAGAGACCCAGTACTTC
>-|TRBJ2-7|TRBV20-1|-
CSAREASWSSYEQYF
TGTAGTGCTAGAGAGGCTAGCTGGAGCTCCTACGAGCAGTACTTC
>TRBD2|TRBJ2-3|TRBV4-2|once
CASSQRPSGGRDTQYF
TGTGCCAGCAGCCAACGCCCTAGCGGGGGTCGAGATACGCAGTATTTT
>-|TRBJ2-7|TRBV28|-
CASSAGTPKYEQYF
TGTGCCAGCAGCGCCGGGACTCCGAAATACGAGCAGTACTTC
>TRBD1|TRBJ2-1|TRBV6-4|many
CASTDRWTGKQFF
TGTGCCAGCACCGACCGGTGGACAGGAAAGCAGTTCTTC
>-|TRBJ2-7|TRBV4-1|-
CASSHPGLIYEQYF
TGCGCCAGCAGCCATCCGGGACTCATCTACGAGCAGTACTTC
>-|TRBJ2-1|TRBV6-5|-
CASTSVYNEQFF
TGTGCCAGCACTAGCGTCTACAATGAGCAGTTCTTC
>-|TRBJ2-7|TRBV29-1|few
CSVEALGGNTYEQYF
TGCAGCGTTGAAGCTTTAGGGGGAAACACCTACGAGCAGTACTTC
>-|TRBJ2-3|TRBV27|-
CASSLAFGRGTDTQYF
TGTGCCAGCAGTTTAGCGTTTGGCAGGGGAACAGATACGCAGTATTTT
>-|TRBJ2-7|TRBV10-3|many
CAISATGSLHSYEQYF
TGTGCCATCAGTGCTACGGGCTCCCTCCACTCCTACGAGCAGTACTTC
>-|TRBJ1-2|TRBV20-1|-
CSARSAVGGGYTF
TGCAGTGCTAGATCAGCAGTGGGGGGTGGCTACACCTTC
>-|TRBJ1-2|TRBV5-5|few
CASSLGRATYGYTF
TGTGCCAGCAGCCTGGGACGGGCAACCTATGGCTACACCTTC
>TRBD2|TRBJ2-7|TRBV3-1|once
CASSQDTSGEYNEQYF
TGTGCCAGCAGCCAAGATACTAGCGGGGAGTACAATGAGCAGTACTTC
>-|TRBJ2-4|TRBV20-1|-
CSASRAFLAKNIQYF
TGCAGTGCTAGCCGTGCCTTTCTAGCCAAAAACATTCAGTACTTC
>-|TRBJ1-1|TRBV11-2|-
CASSLAGRVTEAFF
TGTGCCAGCAGCTTAGCCGGGAGGGTTACTGAAGCTTTCTTT
>TRBD2|TRBJ2-7|TRBV5-1|-
CASSFPLSGRATSSYNEQYF
TGCGCCAGCAGCTTTCCCCTTAGCGGGAGGGCAACGAGCTCCTACAATGAGCAGTACTTC
>-|TRBJ1-1|TRBV10-3|-
CANGRGTEAFF
TGTGCCAACGGCAGGGGCACTGAAGCTTTCTTT
>-|TRBJ1-4|TRBV6-6|few
CASKGNEKLFF
TGTGCCAGCAAGGGTAATGAAAAACTGTTTTTT
>-|TRBJ2-7|TRBV3-1|-
CASSPVWDNEQYF
TGTGCCAGCAGCCCTGTCTGGGACAATGAGCAGTACTTC
>-|TRBJ1-2|TRBV9|-
CASSVATGRIQGYTF
TGTGCCAGCAGCGTAGCTACGGGGAGGATCCAGGGCTACACCTTC
>TRBD2|TRBJ2-5|TRBV29-1|-
CSEREREETQYF
TGCAGCGAGCGGGAGAGGGAAGAGACCCAGTACTTC
>TRBD1|TRBJ1-2|TRBV11-2|many
CASSLTGGHYGYTF
TGTGCCAGCAGCTTAACAGGGGGCCACTATGGCTACACCTTC
>TRBD1|TRBJ1-1|TRBV20-1|few
CSASLRSGTANTEAFF
TGCAGTGCTAGCCTACGAAGTGGGACAGCGAACACTGAAGCTTTCTTT
>TRBD2|TRBJ2-2|TRBV12-3/TRBV12-4|few
CASSPTSGGNTGELFF
TGTGCCAGCAGTCCTACTAGCGGGGGGAACACCGGGGAGCTGTTTTTT
>TRBD2|TRBJ2-7|TRBV12-3/TRBV12-4|-
CASSLGGLARAIYEQYF
TGTGCCAGCAGTCTCGGGGGACTAGCTCGGGCGATCTACGAGCAGTACTTC
>-|TRBJ1-2|TRBV6-1|few
CASSEEGGAYGYTF
TGTGCCAGCAGTGAAGAGGGGGGGGCCTATGGCTACACCTTC
>TRBD2|TRBJ2-1|TRBV20-1|-
CSARVMRGEAYNEQFF
TGCAGTGCTAGAGTGATGCGGGGGGAGGCCTACAATGAGCAGTTCTTC
>TRBD1|TRBJ1-1|TRBV7-2|-
CASSLGPGQAEAFF
TGTGCCAGCAGCTTGGGACCAGGACAGGCTGAAGCTTTCTTT
>TRBD1|TRBJ2-7|TRBV2|-
CASRHRGKSYEQYF
TGTGCCAGCAGACACAGGGGAAAGTCCTACGAGCAGTACTTC
>TRBD2|TRBJ2-3|TRBV13|-
CASSTSGRGGQYF
TGTGCCAGCAGTACTAGCGGGAGAGGGGGCCAGTATTTT
>-|TRBJ1-5|TRBV28|few
CASRPQDYSNQPQHF
TGTGCCAGCAGACCGCAGGATTATAGCAATCAGCCCCAGCATTTT
>-|TRBJ2-7|TRBV29-1|many
CSVVQTFSYEQYF
TGCAGCGTTGTGCAGACTTTTTCCTACGAGCAGTACTTC
>-|TRBJ1-2|TRBV4-1|few
CASSQTGLDYGYTF
TGCGCCAGCAGCCAGACAGGTCTGGACTATGGCTACACCTTC
>-|TRBJ2-3|TRBV9|many
CASSVIRDTQYF
TGTGCCAGCAGCGTAATTCGAGATACGCAGTATTTT
>-|TRBJ1-1|TRBV6-2/TRBV6-3|-
CASNGRGNTEAFF
TGTGCCAGCAACGGACGGGGGAACACTGAAGCTTTCTTT
>-|TRBJ2-1|TRBV6-1|many
CASSEGRAYNEQFF
TGTGCCAGCAGTGAAGGGAGGGCTTACAATGAGCAGTTCTTC
>TRBD2|TRBJ2-7|TRBV10-3|few
CAISESQRGYYEQYF
TGTGCCATCAGTGAGTCACAGCGGGGGTACTACGAGCAGTACTTC
>-|TRBJ2-3|TRBV10-3|-
CAISDTRDRGRATDTQYF
TGTGCCATCAGTGATACGCGGGACCGCGGTCGGGCCACAGATACGCAGTATTTT
>-|TRBJ1-2|TRBV27|-
CTSSLSPFPFNGYTF
TGTACCAGCAGTTTATCCCCATTCCCCTTTAATGGCTACACCTTC
>TRBD2|TRBJ2-4|TRBV3-1|-
CASSPGLAGINIQYF
TGTGCCAGCAGCCCCGGACTAGCGGGGATAAACATTCAGTACTTC
>TRBD1|TRBJ2-7|TRBV10-3|many
CAISPGQSYEQYF
TGTGCCATCAGCCCGGGACAGAGCTACGAGCAGTACTTC
>-|TRBJ1-5|TRBV4-2|few
CASSQVSRGNQPQHF
TGTGCCAGCAGCCAAGTAAGTAGGGGAAATCAGCCCCAGCATTTT
>TRBD2|TRBJ2-3|TRBV2|-
CASSETNLLAGGSDTQYF
TGTGCCAGCAGTGAAACCAACTTACTAGCGGGGGGGTCAGATACGCAGTATTTT
>-|TRBJ2-4|TRBV7-8|many
CASSVTHPGSAKNIQYF
TGTGCCAGCAGCGTAACCCATCCAGGCTCGGCCAAAAACATTCAGTACTTC
>-|TRBJ2-7|TRBV5-1|few
CASSLGPDGSYEQYF
TGCGCCAGCAGCTTGGGGCCCGATGGCTCCTACGAGCAGTACTTC
>-|TRBJ1-2|TRBV10-3|many
CAISEWGGNYGYTF
TGTGCCATCAGTGAGTGGGGAGGGAACTATGGCTACACCTTC
>-|TRBJ2-7|TRBV20-1|-
CSARALAGESYEQYF
TGCAGTGCTCGGGCTTTGGCGGGCGAGTCCTACGAGCAGTACTTC
>-|TRBJ2-3|TRBV7-9|few
CASGTRDTDTQYF
TGTGCCAGCGGGACACGGGACACAGATACGCAGTATTTT
>TRBD1|TRBJ2-1|TRBV9|few
CASSETGALLYNEQFF
TGTGCCAGCAGTGAAACAGGGGCCCTACTCTACAATGAGCAGTTCTTC
>TRBD2|TRBJ2-4|TRBV20-1|-
CSATSGVLAKNIQYF
TGCAGTGCTACCAGCGGGGTCTTAGCCAAAAACATTCAGTACTTC
>TRBD2|TRBJ2-1|TRBV3-1|few
CASSTNQVGGSWRAEQFF
TGTGCCAGCAGCACCAACCAGGTGGGCGGGAGTTGGCGTGCTGAGCAGTTCTTC
>-|TRBJ1-2|TRBV6-1|few
CASSEVSGLDYGYTF
TGTGCCAGCAGTGAAGTGTCAGGGCTTGACTATGGCTACACCTTC
>-|TRBJ2-7|TRBV7-2|-
CASSLLAKIYEQYF
TGTGCCAGCAGCTTGCTAGCGAAGATCTACGAGCAGTACTTC
>TRBD1|TRBJ2-4|TRBV9|-
CASSATGGLAKNIQYF
TGTGCCAGCAGCGCCACAGGGGGCCTAGCCAAAAACATTCAGTACTTC
>-|TRBJ2-5|TRBV5-1|-
CASSLASPAREQYF
TGCGCCAGCAGCTTGGCGTCGCCAGCGAGGGAGCAGTACTTC
>-|TRBJ2-1|TRBV5-1|-
CASSLPRASSYNEQFF
TGCGCCAGCAGCTTACCCCGCGCCAGCTCCTACAATGAGCAGTTCTTC
>TRBD2|TRBJ2-3|TRBV20-1|many
CSALLASDTQYF
TGCAGTGCACTACTAGCGTCCGATACGCAGTATTTT